The TCR beta chain under discussion was sequenced for a study of tissue T cells after allogeneic stem cell transplantation. The table came from immunoSEQ multiplex PCR; TCRdb's copy has only in-frame clones and leaves some out. The sample gives some 47,000 clones, 73% of which show up once; approximately 0.55% is in the top ten. Study outcomes and limitations: The study did not identify alloreactive or antigen-specific tissue TCRs, and some clones might be persisting host cells. Motif-based clustering found tissue-specific repertoire signatures shared across patients, though few clones were shared. Anatomically similar tissues had similar TCR repertoires within each patient. In patients and mice, blood and spleen missed much of tissue repertoire.

This clone was counted a single time. Its antigen is currently unknown. Gene names follow the mouse nomenclature. The sequence was obtained from a pool of C57BL/6 mice in good health. The sample was sorted cells pooled from one or two spleens.

CDR3 sequence reads: CASSLQGASAETLYF. The CDR3 bases that were read are TGTGCCAGCAGCTTACAGGGGGCTAGTGCAGAAACGCTGTAT. The V and J genes are TRBV3 and TRBJ2-3, with 8 bases aligning to TRBD1. The DNA ends 1 residue before the CDR3 does, and the rest of the CDR3 is filled in from the germline J gene. Germline V gene lookup returns CDR1 SNHLY and CDR2 FYNGKV (reference sequence). The CDR3 length is 15 residues. J gave up 0 bases and V 2 bases, and 1 base lay outside the gene matches.